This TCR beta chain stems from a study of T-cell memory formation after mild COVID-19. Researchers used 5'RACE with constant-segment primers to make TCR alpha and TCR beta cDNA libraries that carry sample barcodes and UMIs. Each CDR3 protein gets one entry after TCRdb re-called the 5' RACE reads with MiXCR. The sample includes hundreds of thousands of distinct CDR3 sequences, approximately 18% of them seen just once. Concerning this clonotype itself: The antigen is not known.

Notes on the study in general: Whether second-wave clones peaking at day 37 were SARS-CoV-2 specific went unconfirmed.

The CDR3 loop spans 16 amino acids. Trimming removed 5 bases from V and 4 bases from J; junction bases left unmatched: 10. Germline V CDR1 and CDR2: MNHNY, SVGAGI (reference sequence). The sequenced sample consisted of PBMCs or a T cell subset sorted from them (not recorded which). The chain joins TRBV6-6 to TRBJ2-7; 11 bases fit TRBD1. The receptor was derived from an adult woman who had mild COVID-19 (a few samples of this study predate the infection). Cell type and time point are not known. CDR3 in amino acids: CASSPPSGTGGYEQYF. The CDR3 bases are TGTGCCAGCAGTCCGCCTTCCGGGACAGGGGGATACGAGCAGTACTTC.